This TCR beta chain originates from a study of blood T cell repertoires in COVID-19. Whole-study context: Italy, Spain and the United States were the sources of the convalescent and acute COVID-19 samples.

Assay: immunoSEQ multiplex PCR; the TCRdb copy retains only in-frame clones and omits some. The data show more than 150,000 clones, roughly 82% seen once. In terms of age and location, participants ranged from about 18 to 100 years and lived in about 25 US areas. Grouping used clinical history reported by participants in a survey and questionnaire. The sequence was collected from a man aged 35 to 55 who had recovered from COVID-19. Source material: PBMCs or T cells enriched from blood (not recorded which).

CDR3 amino acids: CASCLASYNEQFF. The CDR3 region has the DNA TGTGCCAGCTGTCTAGCTTCCTACAATGAGCAGTTCTTC. The rearrangement joins TRBV2 to TRBJ2-1; tentative D call: TRBD2 (5 bases). The CDR3 totals 13 residues. Per the germline V gene, CDR1 is SNHLY and CDR2 is FYNNEI. Trimming removed 8 bases from V and 1 base from J, with 9 bases in between.